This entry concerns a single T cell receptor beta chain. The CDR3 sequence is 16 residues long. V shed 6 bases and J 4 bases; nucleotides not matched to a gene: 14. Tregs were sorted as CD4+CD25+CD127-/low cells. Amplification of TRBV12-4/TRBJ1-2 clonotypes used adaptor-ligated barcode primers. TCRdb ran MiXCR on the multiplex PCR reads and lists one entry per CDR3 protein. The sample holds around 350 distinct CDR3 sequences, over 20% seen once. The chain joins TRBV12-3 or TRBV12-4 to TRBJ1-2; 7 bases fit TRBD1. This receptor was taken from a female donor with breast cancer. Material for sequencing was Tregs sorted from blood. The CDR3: CASRLNGTAFTYGYTF. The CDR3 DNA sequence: TGTGCCAGCAGGCTAAACGGGACAGCTTTCACCTATGGCTACACCTTC.